The 32 T cell receptor beta chains presented below share a single source sample, sequenced in a study of shared T cell receptors in the human thymus. Using immunoSEQ multiplex PCR, the repertoire was profiled, and TCRdb retains in-frame clones only, with some absent. This table has about 380,000 clones, approximately 95% appearing once. The material sequenced was thymocytes. Receptor source: a human donor.

The genes are TRBV7-2 and TRBJ2-3; D tentatively reads TRBD1 or TRBD2 (5 bases each). Between the trimmed V and J ends, which lost 5 bases and 4 bases, there was a span of 16 bases. CDR3 length: 15 amino acids. The germline V gene has CDR1 SGHTA and CDR2 FQGNSA. CDR3 bases: TGTGCCAGCAGCCGGGGCCGGGTCGGTCCAGATACGCAGTATTTT. Amino acids: CASSRGRVGPDTQYF.

The chain recombines TRBV5-1 with TRBJ2-5, with 13 bases fitting TRBD2. Germline V gene lookup returns CDR1 SGHRS and CDR2 YFSETQ. J lost 6 bases, V lost 4 bases, and 6 bases had no gene match. This CDR3 has 15 residues. CDR3 sequence reads: CASSQGLAGMKTQYF. The CDR3 bases are TGCGCCAGCAGCCAGGGACTAGCGGGAATGAAGACCCAGTACTTC.

The chain uses TRBV10-2 and TRBJ2-7; unclear D gene. The length of the CDR3 is 12 residues. Per germline, CDR1 WSHSY and CDR2 SAAADI. The V end was cut by 7 bases, the J end by 4 bases, with 11 bases between. The CDR3 DNA sequence: TGCGCCAGCATGGCATATCTATACGAGCAGTACTTC. Its protein product is CASMAYLYEQYF.

The genes are TRBV6-5 and TRBJ1-1; the D is unclear. The CDR3 has 14 amino acids. Germline CDR1 is MNHEY and CDR2 is SVGAGI. Trimming stripped 11 bases from V and 2 bases from J, with 18 bases between. The CDR3 sequence is CAGIVPGPNTEAFF. In nucleotides, the CDR3 is TGTGCCGGCATAGTCCCGGGCCCCAACACTGAAGCTTTCTTT.

The CDR3: CASGSWTSGNRDTGELFF. The CDR3 DNA is TGTGCCAGCGGGTCCTGGACTAGCGGGAATAGAGACACCGGGGAGCTGTTTTTT. The chain links TRBV28 to TRBJ2-2; 12 positions match TRBD2. The CDR3 sequence is 18 residues long. V was clipped by 8 bases and J by 3 bases; unmatched bases: 13. Germline CDR1 is MDHEN and CDR2 is SYDVKM.

The chain carries TRBV5-6 and TRBJ1-2; D is perhaps TRBD1 (6 bases). V was cut by 0 bases and J by 4 bases, with 10 bases left in between. The CDR3 is made up of 14 amino acids. Germline V gene data show CDR1 as SGHDT and CDR2 as YYEEEE. This chain's CDR3 is CASSLGQALYGYTF. The DNA of the CDR3 is TGTGCCAGCAGCTTGGGACAGGCGCTCTATGGCTACACCTTC.

This clone was seen just once. CDR3 residues: CASIPTSVRDEQFF. Written as DNA, the CDR3 is TGTGCCAGCATCCCCACATCAGTTCGGGATGAGCAGTTCTTC. V usage is TRBV7-9 and J usage is TRBJ2-1; D gene ambiguous. The CDR3 contains 14 residues. Germline V gene lookup returns CDR1 SEHNR and CDR2 FQNEAQ (reference sequence). Trimming took 7 bases from V and 8 from J, leaving 18 bases between them.

The chain is built from TRBV2 and TRBJ1-2; D is perhaps TRBD1 (6 bases). The CDR3 sequence is 13 residues long. Trimming stripped 2 bases from V and 4 bases from J, with 8 bases between. Germline values: CDR1 SNHLY, CDR2 FYNNEI. DNA for the CDR3: TGTGCCAGCAGTGAACAGGGGAGCTATGGCTACACCTTC. The encoded protein is CASSEQGSYGYTF.

The chain is built from TRBV5-6 and TRBJ1-3; no definite D call. The CDR3 contains 16 residues. CDR1 and CDR2 from the germline V gene are SGHDT and YYEEEE. V was shortened by 6 bases and J by 3 bases, with 19 bases between the two germline ends. The CDR3 region is CASMWAGDVFGNTIYF. The CDR3 DNA reads TGTGCCAGCATGTGGGCAGGCGACGTTTTTGGAAACACCATATATTTT.

The V gene is TRBV30, the J gene TRBJ2-1, with 7 bases lining up with TRBD2. CDR3 size: 14 residues. Trimming at V came to 4 bases and at J to 7 bases, leaving 10 bases not matched to a gene. Germline V gene lookup returns CDR1 GTSNPN and CDR2 SVGIG (reference sequence). DNA of the CDR3: TGTGCCTGGACCCAAATGGGGGAGGGAAATGAGCAGTTCTTC. The encoded protein is CAWTQMGEGNEQFF.

V usage is TRBV28 and J usage is TRBJ1-5; no firm D call. The CDR3 runs 18 residues. CDR1 is MDHEN and CDR2 is SYDVKM in the germline V gene. Trimming shortened V by 8 bases and J by 2 bases, and 25 bases separated the two germline ends. The CDR3 DNA is TGTGCCAGCGGGTACCTAAGAAATGGGGATTTAGGCAATCAGCCCCAGCATTTT. Amino acid sequence: CASGYLRNGDLGNQPQHF.

This clone showed up just a few times. The chain uses TRBV6-4 and TRBJ1-1, with TRBD1 matching over 8 bases. The CDR3 covers 16 residues. Germline V lookup: CDR1 MRHNA, CDR2 SNTAGT. Losses at the gene ends were 0 bases for V and 0 bases for J; bases not matched to a gene: 3. DNA of the CDR3: TGTGCCAGCAGTGACTCCCGGACAGGGATGAACACTGAAGCTTTCTTT. Protein: CASSDSRTGMNTEAFF.

The J gene is TRBJ2-3, the V gene TRBV27; D is perhaps TRBD1 (5 bases). In germline, CDR1 is MNHEY, CDR2 SMNVEV (reference sequence). V shed 1 base and J shed 1 base, with 9 bases lying between them. CDR3 length: 15 amino acids. CDR3 bases: TGTGCCAGCAGTTTATTCTGGGGCGGCACAGATACGCAGTATTTT. It yields the protein CASSLFWGGTDTQYF.

The rearrangement links TRBV12-1 to TRBJ2-1; TRBD2, the table's D call, lacks a check against the DNA. TRBV12-1 is a known pseudogene. This CDR3 is 12 amino acids long. In DNA form, the CDR3 reads TGTGCCAGCAGCTTTACGGGAGATGAGCAGTTCTTC. It specifies CASSFTGDEQFF.

This clone was recorded once. The DNA for the CDR3 is TGTGCCAGCAGCTTATCTCACCCGAAAACCGGGACAGGGCTTTACGAGCAGTACTTC. Its protein product is CASSLSHPKTGTGLYEQYF. V and J are TRBV7-9 and TRBJ2-7; TRBD1 aligns across 9 bases. Per the germline V gene, CDR1 is SEHNR and CDR2 is FQNEAQ (reference sequence). The V gene end was trimmed by 2 bases and the J gene end by 4 bases; junction bases not matched to a gene: 18. This CDR3 has 19 amino acids.

The chain has TRBV5-1 and TRBJ2-4; D uncertain. Deletions cut 0 bases from V and 0 bases from J, with 4 bases between. Germline-derived CDR1 and CDR2 are SGHRS and YFSETQ. CDR3 length: 14 amino acids. CDR3 nucleotide sequence: TGCGCCAGCAGCTTGGAGATAGCCAAAAACATTCAGTACTTC. It yields the protein CASSLEIAKNIQYF.

The rearrangement joins TRBV7-9 to TRBJ1-1, with D possibly TRBD1 on 6 matching bases. The CDR3 is 15 residues long. V lost 1 base and J 1 base, leaving 10 bases between the germline ends. The germline V gene has CDR1 SEHNR and CDR2 FQNEAQ (reference sequence). This CDR3 reads CASSLEGGGNTEAFF. As DNA, the CDR3 is TGTGCCAGCAGCTTAGAAGGGGGAGGGAACACTGAAGCTTTCTTT.

The chain couples TRBV4-3 to TRBJ2-5, with D perhaps matching TRBD2 (5 bases). This CDR3 contains 15 residues. From germline, CDR1 is LGHNA and CDR2 YSLEER. V was trimmed by 1 base and J by 7 bases, leaving 16 bases between them. For the CDR3, the DNA is TGCGCCAGCAGCCAAGTCCAGGACTCAGGAGGGACCCAGTACTTC. Encoded protein: CASSQVQDSGGTQYF.

Here the CDR3 DNA reads TGTGCCAGTAGTATTTTGACTGGTAACAGCTACTACGAGCAGTACTTC. Translated: CASSILTGNSYYEQYF. The chain joins TRBV19 to TRBJ2-7; unclear D gene. The CDR3 consists of 16 residues. CDR1 and CDR2 from the germline V gene are LNHDA and SQIVND (reference sequence). Deletions cut 3 bases from V and 3 bases from J, with 18 bases between. The complete variable domain, with remaining parts taken from reference TRBV19 and TRBJ2-7, reads DGGITQSPKYLFRKEGQNVTLSCEQNLNHDAMYWYRQDPGQGLRLIYYSQIVNDFQKGDIAEGYSVSREKKESFPLTVTSAQKNPTAFYLCASSILTGNSYYEQYFGPGTRLTVT.

The chain recombines TRBV28 with TRBJ1-3; 7 positions match TRBD1. The CDR3 length is 16 residues. V was pared by 5 bases and J by 0 bases, with 7 bases of the junction left unmatched. Germline V gene lookup returns CDR1 MDHEN and CDR2 SYDVKM. CDR3 in DNA: TGTGCCAGCAGTCCGCCACAGGGGCGCTCTGGAAACACCATATATTTT. This codes for CASSPPQGRSGNTIYF.

The V gene is TRBV7-4, the J gene TRBJ1-1; tentative D call: TRBD1 (6 bases). The CDR3 loop spans 15 amino acids. V gave up 6 bases and J gave up 2 bases, with 16 bases separating them. The germline CDR1 and CDR2 sequences are SGHVT and SQSDAQ. Here the CDR3 reads CASRGRGIGNTEAFF. The CDR3 coding sequence is TGTGCCAGCAGGGGGAGGGGGATAGGTAACACTGAAGCTTTCTTT.

This clone came up once. V and J are TRBV4-3 and TRBJ2-3; D perhaps matches TRBD2 (6 bases). Germline CDR1 is LGHNA and CDR2 is YSLEER. Deletions cut 0 bases from V and 2 bases from J, with 12 bases between. The CDR3 runs to 16 residues. CDR3 amino acids: CASSQERDFVTDTQYF. CDR3 coding DNA: TGCGCCAGCAGCCAAGAAAGGGACTTTGTCACAGATACGCAGTATTTT.

The CDR3, as DNA: TGTGCCAGCAGTTTAAGCCCTGGGGGGAGGACACAAGAGACCCAGTACTTC. Its protein product is CASSLSPGGRTQETQYF. The V gene is TRBV27, the J gene TRBJ2-5, with a weak D call TRBD2 (6 bases). Germline CDR1 MNHEY, CDR2 SMNVEV (reference sequence). Trimming took off 2 bases at V and 2 bases at J, with 18 bases between the two ends. There are 17 residues in the CDR3.

The genes are TRBV27 and TRBJ1-2; D gene unclear. V lost 5 bases, J lost 4 bases, and 8 bases lay in between. Per germline, CDR1 MNHEY and CDR2 SMNVEV (reference sequence). The CDR3 is made up of 12 amino acids. CDR3 nucleotide sequence: TGTGCCAGCAGTGCCGACGGCTATGGCTACACCTTC. This sequence encodes CASSADGYGYTF.

V and J are TRBV7-2 and TRBJ2-2, with TRBD1 identical over 7 bases. CDR3 size: 14 residues. Per germline, CDR1 SGHTA and CDR2 FQGNSA. V shed 8 bases and J 6 bases; nucleotides not matched to a gene: 9. The CDR3 nucleotides are TGTGCCAGCGCCTTCATACAGGGGTCCGGGGAGCTGTTTTTT. Amino acid sequence: CASAFIQGSGELFF.

The genes are TRBV28 and TRBJ1-2; D possibly corresponds to TRBD1 (5 bases). Germline CDR1 is MDHEN and CDR2 is SYDVKM. The CDR3 is made up of 16 amino acids. V lost 6 bases to trimming and J lost 4 bases, with 21 bases between them. Here the CDR3 DNA reads TGTGCCAGCAGAGCCGTAGGGACCCTAGGAATCTATGGCTACACCTTC. Protein sequence: CASRAVGTLGIYGYTF.

Only a few counts were recorded for this clone. V and J are TRBV29-1 and TRBJ1-1, with a possible D match to TRBD1 (6 bases). The V end was cut by 7 bases, the J end by 5 bases, with 17 bases between. This CDR3 is 13 amino acids long. Germline V gene data show CDR1 as SQVTM and CDR2 as ANQGSEA. The CDR3: CSADFSTGTEAFF. The CDR3 coding sequence is TGCAGCGCCGATTTTTCAACAGGGACTGAAGCTTTCTTT. Supplemented by reference TRBV29-1 and TRBJ1-1, the full variable domain reads SAVISQKPSRDICQRGTSLTIQCQVDSQVTMMFWYRQQPGQSLTLIATANQGSEATYESGFVIDKFPISRPNLTFSTLTVSNMSPEDSSIYLCSADFSTGTEAFFGQGTRLTVV.

The chain recombines TRBV4-3 with TRBJ2-5; TRBD1 or TRBD2 may be the D gene (6 bases each). V lost 3 bases, J lost 0 bases, and 11 bases lay in between. The CDR3 has 15 amino acids. Looked up from germline, CDR1 is LGHNA and CDR2 is YSLEER. CDR3 in DNA: TGCGCCAGCAGCCACGCGGGACAAAACCAAGAGACCCAGTACTTC. This sequence encodes CASSHAGQNQETQYF.

This chain uses TRBV28 with TRBJ2-2; 7 bases fit TRBD1. CDR3 size: 15 residues. The V segment lost 7 bases and the J segment 10 bases; nucleotides outside the gene matches: 15. From germline, CDR1 is MDHEN and CDR2 SYDVKM. The CDR3 nucleotides are TGTGCCAGCAAACTCGGACAGGCCTTTGAAGAGGAGCTGTTTTTT. As protein: CASKLGQAFEEELFF.

The genes are TRBV27 and TRBJ2-3; D is uncertain. From germline, CDR1 is MNHEY and CDR2 SMNVEV (reference sequence). The CDR3 extends over 14 amino acids. V lost 5 bases to trimming and J lost 2 bases, with 11 bases between them. This chain's CDR3 is CASSPIQFTDTQYF. The CDR3 bases are TGTGCCAGCAGTCCCATACAGTTCACAGATACGCAGTATTTT.

V is TRBV4-3 and J is TRBJ2-1; 10 bases match TRBD1. CDR1 is LGHNA and CDR2 is YSLEER in the germline V gene. The CDR3 consists of 14 residues. V lost 4 bases, J lost 8 bases, and 5 bases stayed unmatched. The CDR3 bases are TGCGCCAGCAGCCGGGGGACAGGGGACTATGAGCAGTTCTTC. Residues: CASSRGTGDYEQFF.

This chain uses TRBV28 with TRBJ1-2; 7 nucleotides match TRBD1. Germline loops: CDR1 MDHEN, CDR2 SYDVKM. This CDR3 has 13 amino acids. Trimming cost V 10 bases and J 4 bases; bases outside gene matches: 9. The CDR3 bases are TGTGCCACCCTCGACAGGGAGAGCTATGGCTACACCTTC. This codes for CATLDRESYGYTF.